This T cell receptor (beta chain) was obtained from a study of blood T cell repertoires in COVID-19. Clones were read by immunoSEQ multiplex PCR, and TCRdb kept only the in-frame ones, dropping some. The data show around 250,000 clones, roughly 88% seen once. The sample consisted of PBMCs or T cells enriched from blood (not recorded which). This TCR was recovered from a woman in her forties or fifties who had recovered from COVID-19.

CDR3 bases: TGTGCCAGCAGAGGCGGGGAAGGTGACTATGGCTACACCTTC. Residues: CASRGGEGDYGYTF. The chain combines TRBV2 with TRBJ1-2; D unresolved. This CDR3 has 14 residues. V gave up 6 bases and J gave up 3 bases, with 14 bases separating them. The germline CDR1 and CDR2 sequences are SNHLY and FYNNEI.